The 23 T cell receptor beta chains below all came from one sample that was sequenced in a study of regulatory dendritic cells for organ transplantation. Only in-frame clones appear in the TCRdb table, and some are missing; sequencing was by immunoSEQ multiplex PCR. The sample has under 50,000 clones, about nine tenths seen once. The sequenced sample was naive CD8+ T cells from blood. Sample subset: CD45RA+ naive T cells. Every receptor here comes from a human donor in good health.

The chain links TRBV5-6 to TRBJ1-1; 7 bases are shared with TRBD1. From germline, CDR1 is SGHDT and CDR2 YYEEEE. V dropped 4 bases and J dropped 7; count of bases not matched to a gene: 7. CDR3 length equals 13 residues. The CDR3 coding sequence is TGTGCCAGCAGCGCAACGACAGGGATTGAAGCTTTCTTT. Amino acids: CASSATTGIEAFF.

The chain combines TRBV28 with TRBJ1-2; no clear D. With 3 bases removed from V and 0 bases from J, the gap between germline ends came to 11 bases. Germline CDR1 reads MDHEN; CDR2 reads SYDVKM. The CDR3 is 15 amino acids. The CDR3 is CASSFSLGANYGYTF. The CDR3 DNA reads TGTGCCAGCAGTTTCTCGCTGGGAGCTAACTATGGCTACACCTTC.

J is TRBJ2-7 and V is TRBV30; 9 bases line up with TRBD1. Germline CDR1 is GTSNPN and CDR2 is SVGIG (reference sequence). J lost 4 bases, V lost 5 bases, and 9 bases had no gene match. The CDR3 loop spans 14 amino acids. CDR3 bases: TGTGCCTGGCAGGGGACAGGGACACTTTACGAGCAGTACTTC. This codes for CAWQGTGTLYEQYF.

The chain links TRBV5-4 to TRBJ2-7; D perhaps matches TRBD1 (5 bases). The germline V gene encodes CDR1 SGHNT and CDR2 YYREEE (reference sequence). CDR3 length: 14 amino acids. Deletions cut 1 base from V and 1 base from J, with 9 bases between. The CDR3: CASSLTGTSYEQYF. Written as DNA, the CDR3 is TGTGCCAGCAGCTTGACAGGCACTTCCTACGAGCAGTACTTC.

V usage is TRBV27 and J usage is TRBJ2-7; D not resolved. V lost 6 bases to trimming and J lost 2 bases, with 5 bases between them. The germline V gene has CDR1 MNHEY and CDR2 SMNVEV (reference sequence). The CDR3 extends over 11 amino acids. CDR3 region: CASSGTYEQYF. CDR3 sequence (DNA): TGTGCCAGCAGCGGCACCTACGAGCAGTACTTC.

The chain recombines TRBV28 with TRBJ2-1; D perhaps matches TRBD2 (5 bases). The CDR3 runs to 14 residues. The V gene lost 8 bases and the J gene lost 1 base, with 12 bases spanning the gap. Germline V CDR1 and CDR2: MDHEN, SYDVKM. DNA for the CDR3: TGTGCCAGCGAAGCTCCGGGGTCCTACAATGAGCAGTTCTTC. It translates to CASEAPGSYNEQFF. Combining the CDR3 with reference TRBV28 and TRBJ2-1 gives the whole variable domain DVKVTQSSRYLVKRTGEKVFLECVQDMDHENMFWYRQDPGLGLRLIYFSYDVKMKEKGDIPEGYSVSREKKERFSLILESASTNQTSMYLCASEAPGSYNEQFFGPGTRLTVL.

The rearrangement uses TRBV5-4 and TRBJ2-7, with 7 positions matching TRBD1. The trim removed 0 bases at V and 4 bases at J, leaving 4 bases unmatched. Germline V CDR1 and CDR2: SGHNT, YYREEE (reference sequence). This CDR3 region has 14 residues. This CDR3 reads CASSLGDSLYEQYF. In nucleotides, the CDR3 is TGTGCCAGCAGCTTGGGGGACAGCCTATACGAGCAGTACTTC.

V gene TRBV2 combines with J gene TRBJ1-3; 9 bases match TRBD1. This CDR3 comprises 16 residues. Germline V gene data show CDR1 as SNHLY and CDR2 as FYNNEI. The V gene end was trimmed by 8 bases and the J gene end by 0 bases; junction bases not matched to a gene: 8. Here the CDR3 DNA reads TGTGCCAGCGGGGGGGACAGGGCCTCCTCTGGAAACACCATATATTTT. It specifies CASGGDRASSGNTIYF.

This rearrangement joins TRBV7-6 to TRBJ2-1; D remains unclear. The CDR3 runs to 15 residues. The V end lost 5 bases, the J end lost 0 bases, and 11 bases lay between the germline ends. Germline V gene data show CDR1 as SGHVS and CDR2 as FNYEAQ. In nucleotides, the CDR3 is TGTGCCAGCAGCCCTAGGAGTTCCTCCTACAATGAGCAGTTCTTC. Its protein is CASSPRSSSYNEQFF.

The chain has TRBV6-5 and TRBJ2-1; D perhaps matches TRBD2 (6 bases). Germline V CDR1 and CDR2: MNHEY, SVGAGI. The CDR3 totals 15 residues. V was shortened by 6 bases and J by 3 bases, with 15 bases between the two germline ends. CDR3 nucleotides: TGTGCCAGCAGCCCAGATATCGGGGGCTACAATGAGCAGTTCTTC. The encoded protein is CASSPDIGGYNEQFF.

J is TRBJ2-1 and V is TRBV28; 11 bases map to TRBD1. Germline trimming cut 5 bases from V and 9 bases from J; bases unmatched to any gene: 9. Germline-derived CDR1 and CDR2 are MDHEN and SYDVKM. There are 15 residues in the CDR3. The CDR3 reads CASSLGQGAFGEQFF. The CDR3 DNA is TGTGCCAGCAGTCTCGGACAGGGGGCTTTCGGTGAGCAGTTCTTC.

The chain combines TRBV7-9 with TRBJ2-3, with TRBD2 identical over 12 bases. The germline V gene has CDR1 SEHNR and CDR2 FQNEAQ (reference sequence). With 5 bases clipped from V and 9 bases from J, the junction kept 6 bases outside the gene matches. The CDR3 has 14 residues. The CDR3 DNA reads as TGTGCCAGCAGCGGGACTAGCGGGTCCGTGACGCAGTATTTT. Protein: CASSGTSGSVTQYF. The complete variable domain, with remaining parts taken from reference TRBV7-9 and TRBJ2-3, reads DTGVSQNPRHKITKRGQNVTFRCDPISEHNRLYWYRQTLGQGPEFLTYFQNEAQLEKSRLLSDRFSAERPKGSFSTLEIQRTEQGDSAMYLCASSGTSGSVTQYFGPGTRLTVL.

The chain employs TRBV28 and TRBJ2-7, with D unresolved. From germline, CDR1 is MDHEN and CDR2 SYDVKM. Trimming pared 7 bases from V and 1 base from J, leaving 14 bases between. This CDR3 comprises 14 residues. The chain's CDR3 is CASTLDHQSYEQYF. CDR3 DNA: TGTGCCAGCACCCTCGACCACCAGTCCTACGAGCAGTACTTC.

V and J are TRBV1 and TRBJ2-6; the D call of TRBD1 is as the table states it, not checked on the DNA. TRBV1 is termed a pseudogene. This CDR3 has 14 amino acids. CDR3 nucleotide sequence: TGCACCAGCAGGGCACAAAGTCGGGCCAACGTCCTGACTTTC. Protein product: CTSRAQSRANVLTF.

The chain uses TRBV9 and TRBJ1-2, with D maybe TRBD1 (6 bases). The CDR3 extends over 15 amino acids. V lost 2 bases and J lost 4, with 15 bases in between. Germline-derived CDR1 and CDR2 are SGDLS and YYNGEE. The chain's CDR3 is CASSVDGDTGYGYTF. The CDR3 DNA reads TGTGCCAGCAGCGTCGATGGGGACACAGGCTATGGCTACACCTTC.

J is TRBJ1-1 and V is TRBV9; D uncertain. The CDR3 is made up of 14 amino acids. From germline, CDR1 is SGDLS and CDR2 YYNGEE. V lost 7 bases and J 0 bases, leaving 13 bases between the germline ends. This CDR3 is CASGSSIMNTEAFF. Written as DNA, the CDR3 is TGTGCCAGCGGGTCCAGTATCATGAACACTGAAGCTTTCTTT.

The chain is built from TRBV27 and TRBJ2-5; 8 bases fit TRBD1. Germline values: CDR1 MNHEY, CDR2 SMNVEV (reference sequence). The CDR3 runs to 14 residues. V lost 3 bases, J lost 5 bases, and 5 bases stayed unmatched. The CDR3 nucleotides read TGTGCCAGCAGTTTTACAGGGGGGTTCGAGACCCAGTACTTC. Translating gives CASSFTGGFETQYF.

This sequence joins TRBV10-3 and TRBJ1-1; TRBD1 is a possible D gene (6 bases). V dropped 6 bases and J dropped 11 bases, with 13 bases sitting between them. This CDR3 contains 11 residues. CDR1 is ENHRY and CDR2 is SYGVKD in the germline V gene. This CDR3 is CAIRGEGDAFF. The DNA of the CDR3 is TGTGCCATCAGGGGGGAGGGGGACGCTTTCTTT.

The CDR3 loop reads CASSLWAGGGETQYF. The CDR3, as DNA: TGTGCCAGCAGCTTATGGGCAGGGGGAGGGGAGACCCAGTACTTC. This rearrangement joins TRBV7-2 to TRBJ2-5, with D possibly being TRBD1 or TRBD2 (7 bases each). The germline V gene has CDR1 SGHTA and CDR2 FQGNSA. The CDR3 extends over 15 amino acids. The V gene lost 2 bases and the J gene lost 5 bases, with 15 bases spanning the gap.

The genes are TRBV9 and TRBJ1-1, with D possibly matching TRBD1 (5 bases). The CDR3 sequence is 14 residues long. Germline V gene data show CDR1 as SGDLS and CDR2 as YYNGEE. V was shortened by 3 bases and J by 3 bases, with 12 bases between the two germline ends. CDR3 in DNA: TGTGCCAGCAGCGCGCAGGGTTCGGACACTGAAGCTTTCTTT. Residues: CASSAQGSDTEAFF.

This chain links TRBV28 with TRBJ2-1, with D unresolved. Trimming took 3 bases from V and 9 from J, leaving 6 bases between them. This CDR3 has 11 residues. The germline CDR1 and CDR2 sequences are MDHEN and SYDVKM. The CDR3 DNA is TGTGCCAGCAGTTTCTCGGGTGAGCAGTTCTTC. This sequence encodes CASSFSGEQFF.

The genes are TRBV9 and TRBJ2-3; D is perhaps TRBD1 (6 bases). The germline gives CDR1 SGDLS, CDR2 YYNGEE. Trimming took off 4 bases at V and 4 bases at J, with 13 bases between the two ends. This CDR3 is built from 14 residues. CDR3 sequence: CASSLRGGADTQYF. The CDR3 coding sequence is TGTGCCAGCAGCCTCAGAGGGGGAGCAGATACGCAGTATTTT.

This chain uses TRBV28 with TRBJ2-1; 8 bases map to TRBD1. Trimming removed 4 bases from V and 9 bases from J; junction bases left unmatched: 2. There are 12 residues in the CDR3. The germline V gene encodes CDR1 MDHEN and CDR2 SYDVKM. Written as DNA, the CDR3 is TGTGCCAGCAGTTGGACAGGGCGTGAGCAGTTCTTC. It yields the protein CASSWTGREQFF. Full variable domain (remainder filled in from reference TRBV28 and TRBJ2-1): DVKVTQSSRYLVKRTGEKVFLECVQDMDHENMFWYRQDPGLGLRLIYFSYDVKMKEKGDIPEGYSVSREKKERFSLILESASTNQTSMYLCASSWTGREQFFGPGTRLTVL.